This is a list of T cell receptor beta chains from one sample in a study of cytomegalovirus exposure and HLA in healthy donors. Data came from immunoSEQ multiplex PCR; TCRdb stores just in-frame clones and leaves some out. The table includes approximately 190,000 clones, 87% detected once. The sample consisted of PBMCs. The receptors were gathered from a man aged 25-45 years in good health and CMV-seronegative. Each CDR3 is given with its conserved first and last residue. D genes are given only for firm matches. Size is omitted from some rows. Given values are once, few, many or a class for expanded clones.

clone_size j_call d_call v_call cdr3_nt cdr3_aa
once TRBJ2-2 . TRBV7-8 TGTGCCAGCAGCTTAAGCCGCAGCGCCGGGGAGCTGTTTTTT CASSLSRSAGELFF
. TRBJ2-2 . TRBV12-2 TGTGCAAGTCGCTTAGTGACTACTAGCGGGGGGGCCGAGATGGTGACCGGGGAGCTGTTTTTT CASRLVTTSGGAEMVTGELFF
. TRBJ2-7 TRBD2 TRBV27 TGTGCCAGCAGTATGGGACTAGCGGGAGGGTCCTACTCCTACGAGCAGTACTTC CASSMGLAGGSYSYEQYF
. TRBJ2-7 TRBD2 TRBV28 TGTGCCAGCAGTTCAGCGGGATCCGCCTACGAGCAGTACTTC CASSSAGSAYEQYF
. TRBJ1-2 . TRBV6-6 TGTGCCAGCAAAACCCGGGAAATTAACTATGGCTACACCTTC CASKTREINYGYTF
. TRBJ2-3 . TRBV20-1 TGCAGTGGAGGGTTAGATACGCAGTATTTT CSGGLDTQYF
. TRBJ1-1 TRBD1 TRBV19 TGTGCCAGTAGACCTGACAGGGCGAACACTGAAGCTTTCTTT CASRPDRANTEAFF
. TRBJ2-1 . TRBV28 TGTGCCAGCAGTTTTCGTCCCGACAATGAGCAGTTCTTC CASSFRPDNEQFF
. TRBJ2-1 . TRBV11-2 TGTGCCAGCAGCTCACGCCTTCCGGGAGCTGAGCAGTTCTTC CASSSRLPGAEQFF
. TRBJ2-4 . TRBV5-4 TGTGCCAGCAGCTTTAGGGGCAGGGAAGACATTCAGTACTTC CASSFRGREDIQYF
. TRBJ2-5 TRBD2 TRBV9 TGTGCCAGCAGCGGCACTAGCGGGGAAGAGACCCAGTACTTC CASSGTSGEETQYF
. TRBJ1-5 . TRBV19 TGTGCCAGTAGTGGGTCGCGGGGGGGGAAGGACCAGCCCCAGCATTTT CASSGSRGGKDQPQHF
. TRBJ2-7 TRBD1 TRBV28 TGTGCCAGCAGTGAATCGACAGGGGTCGTAGATTACGAGCAGTACTTC CASSESTGVVDYEQYF
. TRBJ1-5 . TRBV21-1 TGTGCCAGCAGCCGCGGCAGGGGGACCAATCAGCCCCAGCATTTT CASSRGRGTNQPQHF
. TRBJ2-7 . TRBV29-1 TGCAGCGTTTACGGGAAGCTATACGAGCAGTACTTC CSVYGKLYEQYF
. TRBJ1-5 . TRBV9 TGTGCCAGTATAGGTAGACCCACTCCGCAGGCGGGGGTATATAGCAATCAGCCCCAGCATTTT CASIGRPTPQAGVYSNQPQHF
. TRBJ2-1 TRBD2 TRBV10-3 TGTGCCATCAGGGGACTAGCGGACAATGAGCAGTTCTTC CAIRGLADNEQFF
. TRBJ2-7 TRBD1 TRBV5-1 TGCGCCAGCAGTTGGGGGGACAGGGACTTCTACGACCAGTACTTC CASSWGDRDFYDQYF
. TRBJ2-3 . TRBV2 TGTGCCAGCGAGGGCCCCGATACGCAGTATTTT CASEGPDTQYF
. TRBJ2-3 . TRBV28 TGTGCCAGCAGTTTGGAGGCCGACCCTCGAGCAGATACGCAGTATTTT CASSLEADPRADTQYF
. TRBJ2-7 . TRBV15 TGTGCCACCAGCGGTGGAGGCAGGCTAAACTACGAGCAGTACTTC CATSGGGRLNYEQYF
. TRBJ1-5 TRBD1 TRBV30 TGTGCCTGGACGGAGGACAGGCCTAATCAGCCCCAGCATTTT CAWTEDRPNQPQHF
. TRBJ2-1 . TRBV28 TGTGCCAGCAGTAAATATATAGGGAGTTTCGACAATGAGCAGTTCTTC CASSKYIGSFDNEQFF
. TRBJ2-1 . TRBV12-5 TGTGCTAGTGGTTTGGGTCTCCTCGGGCAGTTCTTC CASGLGLLGQFF
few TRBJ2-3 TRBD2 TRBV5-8 TGTGCCAGCAGCTTGGGGACTAGCGGGAAGCATACGCAGTATTTT CASSLGTSGKHTQYF
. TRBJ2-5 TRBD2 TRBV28 TGTGCCAGCAGGCTCGCGGTCATCGGACTAGCGGGAGTTGTTGGAGAGACCCAGTACTTC CASRLAVIGLAGVVGETQYF
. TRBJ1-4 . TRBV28 TGTGCCAGCACCCTCGGGGGATATGAAAAACTGTTTTTT CASTLGGYEKLFF
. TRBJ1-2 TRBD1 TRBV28 TGTGCCAGCAGTTCACAGGGGGAGGGCTATGGCTACACCTTC CASSSQGEGYGYTF
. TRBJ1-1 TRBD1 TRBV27 TGTGCCAGCAGTTTAGGGCAGGGGGTGACTGAAGCTTTCTTT CASSLGQGVTEAFF
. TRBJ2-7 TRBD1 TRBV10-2 TGCGCCAGCAGTGGGGTGACAGGGACGGTTTCCGACCGGCCTAGGACGAGCTCCTACGAGCAGTACTTC CASSGVTGTVSDRPRTSSYEQYF
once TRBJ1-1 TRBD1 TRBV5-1 TGCGCCAGCAGCCGGGGACAGGGTTCGCGAAACACTGAAGCTTTCTTT CASSRGQGSRNTEAFF
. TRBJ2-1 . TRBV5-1 TGCGCCAGCAGCCTGGGACTCGCACCCTACAATGAGCAGTTCTTC CASSLGLAPYNEQFF
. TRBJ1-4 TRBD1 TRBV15 TGTGCCACCAGCAGAGAGTACAGGGGGGGTGAAAAACTGTTTTTT CATSREYRGGEKLFF
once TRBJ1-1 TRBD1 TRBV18 TGTGCCAGCTCACCCAAGACAGGGGGGAACACTGAAGCTTTCTTT CASSPKTGGNTEAFF
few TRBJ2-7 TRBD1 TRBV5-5 TGTGCCAGCAGCTTGGGGCTGGACAGGGGCCCCTTTAGCGAGCAGTACTTC CASSLGLDRGPFSEQYF
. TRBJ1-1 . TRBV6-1 TGTGCCAGCAGGAGAGGGACGGGGGTGAACACTGAAGCTTTCTTT CASRRGTGVNTEAFF
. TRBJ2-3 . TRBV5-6 TGTGCCAGCAGCCCCCGAGGCGTAATGGCAGATACGCAGTATTTT CASSPRGVMADTQYF
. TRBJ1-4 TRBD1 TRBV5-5 TGTGCCAGCAGCGATGCCGGGACAGGGTTCGAAAAACTGTTTTTT CASSDAGTGFEKLFF
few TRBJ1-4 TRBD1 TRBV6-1 TGTGCCAGCAGTGTAACGGGACAGATGGATGAAAAACTGTTTTTT CASSVTGQMDEKLFF
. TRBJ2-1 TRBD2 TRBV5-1 TGCGCCAGCTGTCCCCGGACTAGCGGGAGCCATGAGCAGTTCTTC CASCPRTSGSHEQFF
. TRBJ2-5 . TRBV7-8 TGTGCCAGCAGCTTAGCAGGGGCCCTTTATAGGCGGGAGACCCAGTACTTC CASSLAGALYRRETQYF
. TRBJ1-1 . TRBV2 TGTGCCAGCAGTGGTAAGTTCGATGGGCAGAACGTTCATGAAGCTTTCTTT CASSGKFDGQNVHEAFF
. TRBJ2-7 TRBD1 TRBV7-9 TGTGCCAGCAGGACCGGGACAGGGCCCTACGAGCAGTACTTC CASRTGTGPYEQYF
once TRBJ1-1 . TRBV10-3 TGTGCCATCAGTGATAGTTTTGGGGACACGACTGAAGCTTTCTTT CAISDSFGDTTEAFF
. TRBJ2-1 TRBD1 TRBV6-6 TGTGCCAGCAGTTACGGCCGGGACAGGGACAATGAGCAGTTCTTC CASSYGRDRDNEQFF
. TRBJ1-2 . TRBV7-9 TGTTCCAGCAGCTTCCTTGGTCAGGGAATTGGCTACACCTTC CSSSFLGQGIGYTF
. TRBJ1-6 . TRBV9 TGTGCCAGCAGCGCTACCGACGGGAAGAATTCACCCCTCCACTTT CASSATDGKNSPLHF
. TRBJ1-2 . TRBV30 TGTGCCTGGAGTGCACCGAATGTCCAGGCGCCCTATGGCTACACCTTC CAWSAPNVQAPYGYTF
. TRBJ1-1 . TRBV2 TGTGCCAGCAGCGCAAAAGCCACTGAAGCTTTCTTT CASSAKATEAFF
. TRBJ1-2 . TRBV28 TGTGCCAGCAGTCCCCTGGGGACAAACTACTATGGCTACACCTTC CASSPLGTNYYGYTF
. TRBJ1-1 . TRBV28 TGTGCCAGCAGTTTCTCTGACCGAAGGGGGACTGAAGCTTTCTTT CASSFSDRRGTEAFF
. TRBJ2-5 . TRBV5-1 TGCGCCAGCAGCCGACTTCAGGGTGACGGCCAAGAGACCCAGTACTTC CASSRLQGDGQETQYF